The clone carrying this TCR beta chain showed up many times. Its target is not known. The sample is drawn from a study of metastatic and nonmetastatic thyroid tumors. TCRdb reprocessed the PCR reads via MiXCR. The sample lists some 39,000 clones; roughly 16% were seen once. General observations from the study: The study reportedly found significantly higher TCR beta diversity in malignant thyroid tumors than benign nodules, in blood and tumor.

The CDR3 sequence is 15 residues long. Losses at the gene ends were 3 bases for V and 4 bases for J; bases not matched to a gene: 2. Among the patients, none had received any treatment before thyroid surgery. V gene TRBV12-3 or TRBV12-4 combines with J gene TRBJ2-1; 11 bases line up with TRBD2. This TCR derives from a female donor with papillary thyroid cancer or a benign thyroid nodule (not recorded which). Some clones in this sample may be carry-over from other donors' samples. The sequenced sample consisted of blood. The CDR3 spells CASSLGTSGYNEQFF. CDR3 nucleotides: TGTGCCAGCAGTTTGGGGACTAGCGGATACAATGAGCAGTTCTTC.